Presented here are 9 T cell receptor beta chains from one specimen sequenced in a study of blood T cell repertoires in COVID-19 (dated by TCRdb to about 2020). The library was made by the immunoSEQ multiplex PCR assay. The source is immuneACCESS, and TCRdb retained only in-frame sequences with V and J called. Part of the clones is not carried over; for the studies checked, unresolved V genes explain less than half of this, and the remainder is unexplained. A total of about 82,000 clones appear in this sample, over 80% of them only once. About 18% of the sample is held by the ten biggest clonotypes. Sequenced: peripheral blood. The receptors were gathered from a man at least 80 years old with active or convalescent COVID-19.

The chain is built from TRBV6-5 and TRBJ1-2; TRBD1 matches 8 bases. The V gene's germline CDR1 is MNHEY and CDR2 SVGAGI. Trimming cost V 8 bases and J 4 bases; bases outside gene matches: 6. The CDR3 sequence is 13 residues long. The CDR3 sequence is CASLWTGSYGYTF. DNA for the CDR3: TGTGCCAGCCTATGGACAGGGTCCTATGGCTACACCTTC.

This clone was picked up one time. The J gene is TRBJ2-1, the V gene TRBV11-3; possibly TRBD2 for D (6 bases). The CDR3 covers 15 residues. Germline values: CDR1 SGHNT, CDR2 YENEEA. The V end lost 5 bases, the J end lost 4 bases, and 15 bases lay between the germline ends. The CDR3 region has the DNA TGTGCCAGCAGCCCTCGCGGGATGGGGTACAATGAGCAGTTCTTC. It encodes CASSPRGMGYNEQFF.

The genes are TRBV2 and TRBJ1-4, with TRBD1 as a possible D gene (6 bases). Trimming removed 7 bases at V and 8 bases at J, with 14 bases between. CDR1 and CDR2 from the germline V gene are SNHLY and FYNNEI. The length of the CDR3 is 13 residues. CDR3 nucleotide sequence: TGTGCCAGCACTCAGGGGAGACTAGAAAAACTGTTTTTT. It translates to CASTQGRLEKLFF.

This sequence joins TRBV28 and TRBJ2-4, with D perhaps matching TRBD1 (8 bases). The CDR3 is 15 amino acids. Germline loops: CDR1 MDHEN, CDR2 SYDVKM. The V and J ends lost 6 bases and 4 bases respectively, with 16 bases between them. This CDR3 reads CASRGRGQEKNIQYF. CDR3 nucleotide sequence: TGTGCCAGCAGGGGGAGGGGACAGGAGAAAAACATTCAGTACTTC.

The table lists this clone with a few counts. The V gene is TRBV10-1, the J gene TRBJ2-1, with TRBD2 matching 9 bases. CDR1 and CDR2 from the germline V gene are WNHNN and SYGVQD (reference sequence). Trimming at V came to 5 bases and at J to 5 bases, leaving 7 bases not matched to a gene. The CDR3 is made up of 15 amino acids. The CDR3 is CASSSAGGNNNEQFF. Written as DNA, the CDR3 is TGCGCCAGCAGTTCAGCGGGGGGCAACAACAATGAGCAGTTCTTC.

The chain uses TRBV10-3 and TRBJ1-5, with 9 bases that match TRBD1. The CDR3 is 19 residues long. Germline V gene data show CDR1 as ENHRY and CDR2 as SYGVKD. V lost 10 bases, J lost 2 bases, and 21 bases stayed unmatched. CDR3 protein: CATMAQTGGEINGNQPQHF. CDR3 nucleotides: TGTGCCACCATGGCCCAAACAGGGGGCGAAATTAATGGCAATCAGCCCCAGCATTTT.

This clone showed up just once. The rearrangement uses TRBV11-3 and TRBJ2-7; 7 nucleotides match TRBD1. The CDR3 consists of 12 residues. Germline CDR1 is SGHNT and CDR2 is YENEEA. The trim removed 8 bases at V and 3 bases at J, leaving 4 bases unmatched. CDR3 in DNA: TGTGCCAGCGGACAGGACCTCTACGAGCAGTACGTC. Translation gives CASGQDLYEQYV.

The rearrangement links TRBV5-5 to TRBJ1-3; no clear D gene. V was cut by 2 bases and J by 0 bases, with 12 bases left in between. The germline V gene encodes CDR1 SGHKS and CDR2 YYEKEE (reference sequence). This CDR3 is built from 16 residues. Here the CDR3 reads CASSFSTGSSGNTIYF. CDR3 coding DNA: TGTGCCAGCAGCTTTTCGACGGGGAGCTCTGGAAACACCATATATTTT. Using reference TRBV5-5 and TRBJ1-3 for the parts outside the CDR3, the full variable domain is DAGVTQSPTHLIKTRGQQVTLRCSPISGHKSVSWYQQVLGQGPQFIFQYYEKEERGRGNFPDRFSARQFPNYSSELNVNALLLGDSALYLCASSFSTGSSGNTIYFGEGSWLTVV.

The chain links TRBV7-9 to TRBJ2-5; 13 bases agree with TRBD2. V lost 1 base to trimming and J lost 2 bases; unmatched junction nucleotides: 1. Germline assignment: CDR1 SEHNR and CDR2 FQNEAQ (reference sequence). The CDR3 length is 16 residues. The CDR3 sequence is CASSLGLAGGQETQYF. CDR3 nucleotide sequence: TGTGCCAGCAGCTTAGGACTAGCGGGGGGACAAGAGACCCAGTACTTC.